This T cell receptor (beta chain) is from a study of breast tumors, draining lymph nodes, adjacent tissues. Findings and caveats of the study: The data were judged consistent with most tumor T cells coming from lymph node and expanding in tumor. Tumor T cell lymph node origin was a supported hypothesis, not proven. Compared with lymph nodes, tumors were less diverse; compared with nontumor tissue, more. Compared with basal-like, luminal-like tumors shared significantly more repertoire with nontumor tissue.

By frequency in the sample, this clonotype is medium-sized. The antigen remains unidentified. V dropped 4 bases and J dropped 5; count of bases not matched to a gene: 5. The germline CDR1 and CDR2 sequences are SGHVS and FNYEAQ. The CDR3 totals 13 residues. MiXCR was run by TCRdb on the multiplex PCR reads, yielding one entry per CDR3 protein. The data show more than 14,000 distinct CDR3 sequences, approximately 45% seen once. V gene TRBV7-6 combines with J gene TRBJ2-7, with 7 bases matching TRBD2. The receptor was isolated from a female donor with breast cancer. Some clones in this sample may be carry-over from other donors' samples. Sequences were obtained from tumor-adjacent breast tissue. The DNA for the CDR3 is TGTGCCAGCAGCTCTTGGGAGGGAAACGAGCAGTACTTC. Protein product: CASSSWEGNEQYF.